One sample yielded the 8 T cell receptor beta chains listed below, sequenced in a study of a mutant IDH1 vaccine in newly diagnosed glioma. Their target antigens are unknown. Only in-frame clones appear in the TCRdb table, and some are missing; sequencing was by immunoSEQ multiplex PCR. The sample has about 59,000 clones, about nine tenths seen once. This sample's time point: week 5, during vaccination. The vaccine gave 300 ug of a 20-mer mutant IDH1 peptide subcutaneously per dose. The sample here was PBMCs, taken from a glioma patient whose treatment included an IDH1 peptide vaccine. These receptors all stem from a middle-aged woman with glioma.

This clone was counted once. The V call is TRBV5-1, the J call TRBJ1-4, with 8 positions matching TRBD1. Germline trimming cut 2 bases from V and 8 bases from J; bases unmatched to any gene: 5. Per germline, CDR1 SGHRS and CDR2 YFSETQ. This CDR3 is built from 14 residues. CDR3 coding DNA: TGCGCCAGCAGCTTCGGACAGGGCAGGGAAAAACTGTTTTTT. Its translation: CASSFGQGREKLFF.

The chain combines TRBV4-1 with TRBJ1-6; TRBD1 aligns across 10 bases. The V gene's germline CDR1 is MGHRA and CDR2 YSYEKL. J lost 10 bases, V lost 2 bases, and 5 bases had no gene match. CDR3 length: 15 amino acids. The CDR3 DNA sequence: TGCGCCAGCAGCCAATACGGGACAGGGGCCTCACCCCTCCACTTT. Residues: CASSQYGTGASPLHF.

The chain couples TRBV25-1 to TRBJ2-5; 14 bases are shared with TRBD2. Germline V gene data show CDR1 as MGHDK and CDR2 as SYGVNS. The junction had 8 bases not matched to a gene; V was cut back by 4 bases and J by 4 bases. The CDR3 length is 17 residues. For the CDR3, the DNA is TGTGCCAGCAGTGGGACTAGCGGGGGGCCAACGGGAGAGACCCAGTACTTC. Translated: CASSGTSGGPTGETQYF.

The V call is TRBV5-1, the J call TRBJ1-1; D not certain. Trimming shortened V by 2 bases and J by 6 bases, and 11 bases separated the two germline ends. The germline V gene encodes CDR1 SGHRS and CDR2 YFSETQ. CDR3 length equals 13 residues. The CDR3 DNA reads as TGCGCCAGCAGCTTCGGAGGGAAACCTGAAGCTTTCTTT. Protein sequence: CASSFGGKPEAFF.

The chain links TRBV7-9 to TRBJ2-1; TRBD2 matches 7 bases. Germline V gives CDR1 SEHNR, CDR2 FQNEAQ (reference sequence). The CDR3 loop spans 12 amino acids. V lost 5 bases and J lost 8; bases outside the gene matches: 3. CDR3 in amino acids: CASSPLADEQFF. CDR3 nucleotide sequence: TGTGCCAGCAGCCCGCTAGCGGATGAGCAGTTCTTC. The full variable domain, rest sourced from reference TRBV7-9 and TRBJ2-1, is DTGVSQNPRHKITKRGQNVTFRCDPISEHNRLYWYRQTLGQGPEFLTYFQNEAQLEKSRLLSDRFSAERPKGSFSTLEIQRTEQGDSAMYLCASSPLADEQFFGPGTRLTVL.

This clone was recorded once. This chain connects TRBV6-5 to TRBJ1-2, with no clear D. CDR1 is MNHEY, CDR2 SVGAGI, per germline. Deletions cut 1 base from V and 3 bases from J, with 6 bases between. The CDR3 has 13 amino acids. CDR3 in amino acids: CASSYYTDYGYTF. The CDR3 DNA reads TGTGCCAGCAGTTACTACACAGACTATGGCTACACCTTC.

This sequence joins TRBV19 and TRBJ1-1; perhaps TRBD1 as D (6 bases). The CDR3 spans 14 residues. Per the germline V gene, CDR1 is LNHDA and CDR2 is SQIVND (reference sequence). Trimming took 1 base from V and 7 from J, leaving 13 bases between them. DNA for the CDR3: TGTGCCAGTAGTATAGGAGGGGCACAGGGTGAAGCTTTCTTT. Translated, it gives CASSIGGAQGEAFF. The whole variable domain, remainder taken from reference TRBV19 and TRBJ1-1, is DGGITQSPKYLFRKEGQNVTLSCEQNLNHDAMYWYRQDPGQGLRLIYYSQIVNDFQKGDIAEGYSVSREKKESFPLTVTSAQKNPTAFYLCASSIGGAQGEAFFGQGTRLTVV.

The chain employs TRBV15 and TRBJ2-5; TRBD2 aligns across 10 bases. The J call is uncertain, as TRBJ2-7 better fits the DNA end. The CDR3 is made up of 13 amino acids. Germline V lookup: CDR1 LNHNV, CDR2 YYDKDF (reference sequence). CDR3 residues: CATSSGTSAEQYF. The CDR3 nucleotides are TGTGCCACCAGCAGCGGGACTAGCGCCGAGCAGTACTTC.